One sample yielded the 8 T cell receptor beta chains listed below, sequenced in a study of identical twins (TCRdb year 2016). The method was 5' RACE. Sequenced on an Illumina HiSeq 2000. In-frame beta chains were kept once TCRdb had trimmed the public reads at Q25 with fastp and called clones with MiXCR. Each record represents a unique CDR3 protein, reported with the most common genes and DNA among its rows. The sample table shows fewer than 450,000 distinct CDR3 sequences, and roughly 9% are seen once. The ten largest account for 8% to 10% of the sample. Sequencing input: naive T cells sorted from blood. In light of the paper, this sample's cell subset or site label describes: cells isolated with a human naive T-cell isolation kit. The receptors shown here come from a woman in her fifties or sixties in good health.

The chain links TRBV15 to TRBJ2-7, with D perhaps TRBD1 (5 bases). Trimming pared 6 bases from V and 6 bases from J, leaving 21 bases between. Per the germline V gene, CDR1 is LNHNV and CDR2 is YYDKDF (reference sequence). The CDR3 covers 15 residues. The CDR3 nucleotides read TGTGCCACCAGTCCGGTGGGCGAGGTGCAGGGCGAGCAGTACTTC. Its translation: CATSPVGEVQGEQYF.

This clonotype was detected ten times or more. The chain has TRBV12-3 or TRBV12-4 and TRBJ2-6; no definite D call. The CDR3 is made up of 12 amino acids. Trimming pared 10 bases from V and 4 bases from J, leaving 8 bases between. The DNA of the CDR3 is TGTGCCACCATCTCCGGGGCCAACGTCCTGACTTTC. This encodes CATISGANVLTF.

Ten or more counts support this clonotype. The CDR3 sequence: CASSIASYNEQFF. The CDR3, as DNA: TGTGCCAGCAGTATAGCTTCCTACAATGAGCAGTTCTTC. The rearrangement links TRBV28 to TRBJ2-1; D remains unclear. V was pared by 5 bases and J by 1 base, with 6 bases between. The CDR3 runs to 13 residues. In germline, CDR1 is MDHEN, CDR2 SYDVKM.

The rearrangement links TRBV28 to TRBJ2-2, with TRBD1 as a possible D gene (5 bases). Germline CDR1 is MDHEN and CDR2 is SYDVKM. This CDR3 spans 16 amino acids. V was clipped by 11 bases and J by 1 base, with 20 bases between them. The CDR3 region is CASVFLRTGNTGELFF. In nucleotides, the CDR3 is TGTGCCTCCGTTTTCCTTCGAACAGGGAACACCGGGGAGCTGTTTTTT.

This clonotype was found many times. The gene calls are TRBV4-2 and TRBJ2-1; tentative D call: TRBD2 (5 bases). With 0 bases removed from V and 4 bases from J, the gap between germline ends came to 7 bases. Germline loops: CDR1 LGHNA, CDR2 YNFKEQ. The CDR3 is 14 amino acids. CDR3 sequence (DNA): TGTGCCAGCAGCCAAGACGGGGAGTACAATGAGCAGTTCTTC. Translation gives CASSQDGEYNEQFF.

The rearrangement links TRBV24-1 to TRBJ2-7; D not resolved. The V gene lost 2 bases and the J gene lost 5 bases, with 9 bases spanning the gap. This CDR3 is 13 amino acids long. Germline V gene sequence: CDR1 KGHDR, CDR2 SFDVKD. CDR3 amino acids: CATSDSLINEQYF. DNA for the CDR3: TGTGCCACCAGTGATTCCCTCATCAACGAGCAGTACTTC.

The sample holds a few counts of this clonotype. The chain recombines TRBV12-3 or TRBV12-4 with TRBJ2-5; 10 positions agree with TRBD2. The CDR3 contains 15 residues. The junction had 9 bases not matched to a gene; V was cut back by 9 bases and J by 2 bases. CDR3 DNA sequence: TGTGCCAGTGGGGCTAGCGGGAGAGTACAAGAGACCCAGTACTTC. Encoded protein: CASGASGRVQETQYF.

In this sample, this clonotype turned up a few times. The chain is built from TRBV5-1 and TRBJ2-1; D gene unclear. Germline values: CDR1 SGHRS, CDR2 YFSETQ. The V and J ends lost 8 bases and 4 bases respectively, with 13 bases between them. The CDR3 spans 13 residues. CDR3 DNA: TGCGCCAGTCGCCCTCAACAGTACAATGAGCAGTTCTTC. Its translation: CASRPQQYNEQFF.